This T cell receptor beta chain was identified during a study of blood T cell repertoires in COVID-19. Here immunoSEQ multiplex PCR was the method, and the copy in TCRdb shows in-frame clones only, minus some. The sample contains roughly 47,000 clones, 82% of which appear only once. Deletions cut 1 base from V and 9 bases from J, with 25 bases between. The length of the CDR3 is 18 residues. Germline lookup yields CDR1 LNHNV and CDR2 YYDKDF (reference sequence). The clonotype was recovered from a woman between 65 and 79 years old with acute or convalescent COVID-19. The chain carries TRBV15 and TRBJ2-1, with D tentatively TRBD1 (6 bases). Material: peripheral blood. This CDR3 is CATSRAGRLGGLVSEQFF. CDR3 nucleotide sequence: TGTGCCACCAGCAGAGCCGGACGGCTAGGGGGTTTGGTCAGTGAGCAGTTCTTC.